This T cell receptor beta chain stems from a study of shared clonotypes between healthy human individuals. Study in general: Each donor's CD8 memory used one plate, CD8 naive two, each CD4 subset three. Regarding the study as a whole: Naive subsets, compared against memory subsets, generally had larger estimated richness values.

Remarks on this clone: The antigen is unknown.

Positively selected for CCR7, the CD45RO-negative cells used as naive CD8 cells excluded terminally differentiated effector memory CD45RA+ cells. There were only Caucasian adults among the donors, and all lived in Nashville, Tennessee. Source study methods: ImmunoSEQ junction-only sequences lacked quality scores, so their filtering differed. Sequenced by immunoSEQ multiplex PCR; TCRdb stores in-frame clones only, minus some. Clone size and the V and J calls come from that table; the DNA yielded D and trimming. The sample yields more than 550,000 clones, approximately 90% seen once. The V gene end was trimmed by 0 bases and the J gene end by 5 bases; junction bases not matched to a gene: 5. CDR3 length: 15 amino acids. Germline-derived CDR1 and CDR2 are SGHRS and YFSETQ.

V is TRBV5-1 and J is TRBJ2-7; TRBD2 aligns across 10 bases. This sequence originates from a man aged 25 to 40 in good health. Sequenced: naive CD8+ T cells sorted from blood. CDR3 amino acids: CASSLAQLAGDEQYF. DNA of the CDR3: TGCGCCAGCAGCTTGGCCCAGCTAGCGGGAGACGAGCAGTACTTC.